Listed below are T cell receptor beta chains from one sample, sequenced in a study of OX40 agonist ivuxolimab in advanced cancers. Assay: immunoSEQ multiplex PCR; the TCRdb copy retains only in-frame clones and omits some. The sample has about 82,000 clones; approximately 82% are singletons. Specimen: CD4+ or CD8+ T cells sorted from blood, collected in a trial of the OX40 agonist ivuxolimab. The receptors originated from an adult with an advanced solid tumor such as melanoma, head and neck, liver or kidney cancer. Each CDR3 is given with its conserved first and last residue. The order of the fields is V gene, J gene, D gene, clone size, CDR3 protein, CDR3 DNA. A D gene is named only where the DNA matches it firmly. Some rows mark clone size as missing; the rest say once, few, many or name a class of expanded clone.

V gene: TRBV2; J gene: TRBJ1-4; D gene: -; clone size: -; CDR3 protein: CASRWTATNEKLFF; CDR3 DNA: TGTGCCAGCAGGTGGACAGCTACTAATGAAAAACTGTTTTTT
V gene: TRBV6-1; J gene: TRBJ2-7; D gene: TRBD1; clone size: -; CDR3 protein: CASRTLDRVPYEQYF; CDR3 DNA: TGTGCCAGCAGGACCCTGGACAGGGTCCCCTACGAGCAGTACTTC
V gene: TRBV6-6; J gene: TRBJ1-1; D gene: -; clone size: -; CDR3 protein: CASTRGEAEAFF; CDR3 DNA: TGTGCCAGCACGCGGGGGGAGGCTGAAGCTTTCTTT
V gene: TRBV19; J gene: TRBJ2-7; D gene: -; clone size: -; CDR3 protein: CASRAGREQYF; CDR3 DNA: TGTGCCAGTAGGGCCGGTCGCGAGCAGTACTTC
V gene: TRBV18; J gene: TRBJ1-5; D gene: -; clone size: -; CDR3 protein: CASSPSGGNQPQHF; CDR3 DNA: TGTGCCAGCTCACCAAGCGGGGGGAATCAGCCCCAGCATTTT
V gene: TRBV10-2; J gene: TRBJ1-1; D gene: -; clone size: -; CDR3 protein: CASSEPNRANTEAFF; CDR3 DNA: TGCGCCAGCAGTGAGCCAAACAGGGCGAACACTGAAGCTTTCTTT
V gene: TRBV5-6; J gene: TRBJ2-4; D gene: -; clone size: -; CDR3 protein: CASSLVQGGSSIAKNIQYF; CDR3 DNA: TGTGCCAGCAGCTTGGTACAGGGAGGGAGTTCGATTGCCAAAAACATTCAGTACTTC
V gene: TRBV6-6; J gene: TRBJ2-7; D gene: TRBD1; clone size: -; CDR3 protein: CASSYLQGVGYEQYF; CDR3 DNA: TGTGCCAGCAGTTACCTACAGGGGGTTGGCTACGAGCAGTACTTC
V gene: TRBV4-3; J gene: TRBJ2-4; D gene: -; clone size: -; CDR3 protein: CASSQDTATKNIQYF; CDR3 DNA: TGCGCCAGCAGCCAAGATACGGCGACTAAAAACATTCAGTACTTC
V gene: TRBV9; J gene: TRBJ1-2; D gene: -; clone size: -; CDR3 protein: CASSSGTGDYGYTF; CDR3 DNA: TGTGCCAGCAGCTCCGGGACGGGGGACTATGGCTACACCTTC
V gene: TRBV5-8; J gene: TRBJ2-4; D gene: -; clone size: -; CDR3 protein: CASSFSHQDRAKNIQYF; CDR3 DNA: TGTGCCAGCAGCTTCTCCCATCAAGACAGGGCCAAAAACATTCAGTACTTC
V gene: TRBV2; J gene: TRBJ2-2; D gene: -; clone size: few; CDR3 protein: CASSDPPGGELFF; CDR3 DNA: TGTGCCAGCAGTGATCCCCCGGGTGGGGAGCTGTTTTTT
V gene: TRBV7-8; J gene: TRBJ1-1; D gene: -; clone size: -; CDR3 protein: CASSLVSVNTEAFF; CDR3 DNA: TGTGCCAGCAGCTTAGTATCGGTGAACACTGAAGCTTTCTTT
V gene: TRBV11-3; J gene: TRBJ2-1; D gene: -; clone size: once; CDR3 protein: CASSLDQGGSSSYNEQFF; CDR3 DNA: TGTGCCAGCAGCTTAGATCAGGGTGGGTCCAGCTCCTACAATGAGCAGTTCTTC
V gene: TRBV12-5; J gene: TRBJ1-2; D gene: TRBD1; clone size: -; CDR3 protein: CASGLVPTGGSGYTF; CDR3 DNA: TGTGCTAGTGGTTTGGTCCCTACAGGGGGCTCTGGCTACACCTTC
V gene: TRBV11-3; J gene: TRBJ2-5; D gene: TRBD2; clone size: once; CDR3 protein: CASSSGGKTQYF; CDR3 DNA: TGTGCCAGCAGCTCGGGGGGGAAGACCCAGTACTTC
V gene: TRBV6-6; J gene: TRBJ2-4; D gene: -; clone size: few; CDR3 protein: CASSYSYLENIQYF; CDR3 DNA: TGTGCCAGCAGTTACTCCTACCTAGAAAACATTCAGTACTTC
V gene: TRBV6-1; J gene: TRBJ2-7; D gene: -; clone size: once; CDR3 protein: CASTPAGAFYEQYF; CDR3 DNA: TGTGCCAGCACCCCGGCCGGGGCCTTCTACGAGCAGTACTTC
V gene: TRBV9; J gene: TRBJ2-5; D gene: -; clone size: -; CDR3 protein: CASSVDAGAGGTQYF; CDR3 DNA: TGTGCCAGCAGCGTAGATGCTGGGGCCGGGGGGACCCAGTACTTC
V gene: TRBV5-4; J gene: TRBJ1-6; D gene: TRBD1; clone size: -; CDR3 protein: CASSSHRRTGVDTGNSPLHF; CDR3 DNA: TGTGCCAGCAGCTCACACCGCCGGACAGGCGTTGACACAGGGAATTCACCCCTCCACTTT
V gene: TRBV2; J gene: TRBJ1-4; D gene: -; clone size: -; CDR3 protein: CASTTQTTNEKLFF; CDR3 DNA: TGTGCCAGCACTACACAAACAACTAATGAAAAACTGTTTTTT
V gene: TRBV30; J gene: TRBJ1-4; D gene: TRBD1; clone size: -; CDR3 protein: CAWGVGTGDEKLFF; CDR3 DNA: TGTGCCTGGGGAGTGGGAACAGGGGATGAAAAACTGTTTTTT
V gene: TRBV7-2; J gene: TRBJ1-2; D gene: -; clone size: -; CDR3 protein: CASSLDPFIGGYTF; CDR3 DNA: TGTGCCAGCAGCTTAGACCCATTTATTGGTGGCTACACCTTC
V gene: TRBV4-3; J gene: TRBJ1-2; D gene: -; clone size: -; CDR3 protein: CASSQDGGIYGYTF; CDR3 DNA: TGCGCCAGCAGCCAAGATGGAGGAATATATGGCTACACCTTC
V gene: TRBV9; J gene: TRBJ1-1; D gene: -; clone size: -; CDR3 protein: CASSVVQGSTEAFF; CDR3 DNA: TGTGCCAGCAGCGTAGTCCAGGGGAGCACTGAAGCTTTCTTT
V gene: TRBV2; J gene: TRBJ2-2; D gene: -; clone size: -; CDR3 protein: CASSRLMGETGELFF; CDR3 DNA: TGTGCCAGCAGCCGCTTAATGGGGGAAACCGGGGAGCTGTTTTTT
V gene: TRBV18; J gene: TRBJ2-5; D gene: TRBD1; clone size: once; CDR3 protein: CASSPQYRGETQYF; CDR3 DNA: TGTGCCAGCTCCCCGCAGTACAGGGGAGAGACCCAGTACTTC
V gene: TRBV2; J gene: TRBJ2-1; D gene: TRBD2; clone size: -; CDR3 protein: CASSAGGSGKHNEQFF; CDR3 DNA: TGTGCCAGCAGTGCGGGGGGAAGCGGGAAACACAATGAGCAGTTCTTC
V gene: TRBV6-5; J gene: TRBJ2-5; D gene: TRBD1; clone size: -; CDR3 protein: CASRYPGGAETQYF; CDR3 DNA: TGTGCCAGCAGGTACCCAGGGGGCGCAGAGACCCAGTACTTC
V gene: TRBV7-2; J gene: TRBJ1-2; D gene: TRBD1; clone size: -; CDR3 protein: CASSPLTGGIYGYTF; CDR3 DNA: TGTGCCAGCAGCCCGTTAACAGGGGGCATCTATGGCTACACCTTC
V gene: TRBV6-1; J gene: TRBJ1-3; D gene: -; clone size: -; CDR3 protein: CASSEGQFTIYF; CDR3 DNA: TGTGCCAGCAGTGAAGGACAGTTTACCATATATTTT
V gene: TRBV5-6; J gene: TRBJ2-7; D gene: -; clone size: medium-sized; CDR3 protein: CASSLASTAEQYF; CDR3 DNA: TGTGCCAGCAGCTTGGCATCCACGGCCGAGCAGTACTTC
V gene: TRBV2; J gene: TRBJ2-7; D gene: -; clone size: -; CDR3 protein: CASRDISYEQYF; CDR3 DNA: TGTGCCAGCAGGGACATCTCCTACGAGCAGTACTTC